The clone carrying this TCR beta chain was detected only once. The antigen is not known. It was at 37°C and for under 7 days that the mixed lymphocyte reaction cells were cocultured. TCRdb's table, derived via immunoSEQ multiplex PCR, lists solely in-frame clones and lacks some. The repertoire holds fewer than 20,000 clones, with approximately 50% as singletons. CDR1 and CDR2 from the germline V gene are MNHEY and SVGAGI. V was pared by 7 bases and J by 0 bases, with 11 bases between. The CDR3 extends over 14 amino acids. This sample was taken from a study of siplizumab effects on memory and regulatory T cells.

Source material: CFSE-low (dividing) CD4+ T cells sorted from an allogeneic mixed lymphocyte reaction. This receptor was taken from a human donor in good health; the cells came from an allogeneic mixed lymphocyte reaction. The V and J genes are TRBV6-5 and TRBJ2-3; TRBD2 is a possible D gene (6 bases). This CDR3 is CASMDYPSTDTQYF. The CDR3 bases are TGTGCCAGCATGGACTACCCGAGCACAGATACGCAGTATTTT.